The rows below give T cell receptor beta chains drawn from one sample of a study of cytomegalovirus exposure and HLA in healthy donors. Clones were sequenced by immunoSEQ multiplex PCR, and TCRdb holds only the in-frame ones, with some missing. The sample records 110,000 to 150,000 clones, around three quarters being singletons. Sequenced input: PBMCs. These receptors all come from a woman aged 40 to 49 in good health and CMV-seronegative. The CDR3 runs from the conserved cysteine through the conserved F or W. Fields, in order: V gene, CDR3 length, J gene, D gene, clone size, CDR3 protein, CDR3 DNA. D genes are given only for firm matches. Size values are once, few and many counts, or a class for expanded clones, and some rows have none.

V gene: TRBV11-3
CDR3 length: 16
J gene: TRBJ1-2
D gene: -
clone size: -
CDR3 protein: CASSLDQGRTGYGYTF
CDR3 DNA: TGTGCCAGCAGCTTAGATCAGGGTCGGACGGGCTATGGCTACACCTTC

V gene: TRBV30
CDR3 length: 15
J gene: TRBJ1-5
D gene: -
clone size: -
CDR3 protein: CAWSRQARWNQPQHF
CDR3 DNA: TGTGCCTGGAGTCGGCAGGCTCGGTGGAATCAGCCCCAGCATTTT

V gene: TRBV7-9
CDR3 length: 15
J gene: TRBJ1-5
D gene: -
clone size: few
CDR3 protein: CASSPRTGGDQPQHF
CDR3 DNA: TGTGCCAGCAGCCCCCGTACGGGGGGCGATCAGCCCCAGCATTTT

V gene: TRBV5-1
CDR3 length: 13
J gene: TRBJ1-2
D gene: TRBD1
clone size: few
CDR3 protein: CASSLGQGNGYTF
CDR3 DNA: TGCGCCAGCAGCTTGGGACAGGGAAATGGCTACACCTTC

V gene: TRBV6-1
CDR3 length: 17
J gene: TRBJ2-3
D gene: TRBD2
clone size: few
CDR3 protein: CASSELTSGSGADTQYF
CDR3 DNA: TGTGCCAGCAGTGAACTTACTAGCGGGAGTGGGGCAGATACGCAGTATTTT

V gene: TRBV21-1
CDR3 length: 15
J gene: TRBJ1-4
D gene: -
clone size: -
CDR3 protein: CASSKPTGDSEKLFF
CDR3 DNA: TGTGCCAGCAGCAAGCCGACAGGGGACAGCGAAAAACTGTTTTTT

V gene: TRBV5-4
CDR3 length: 13
J gene: TRBJ1-2
D gene: -
clone size: few
CDR3 protein: CASSVTGHYGYTF
CDR3 DNA: TGTGCCAGCAGCGTGACAGGACACTATGGCTACACCTTC

V gene: TRBV6-5
CDR3 length: 15
J gene: TRBJ2-7
D gene: -
clone size: -
CDR3 protein: CASGRGLSRSYEQYF
CDR3 DNA: TGTGCCAGCGGCCGAGGACTATCCCGCTCCTACGAGCAGTACTTC

V gene: TRBV9
CDR3 length: 15
J gene: TRBJ2-3
D gene: -
clone size: -
CDR3 protein: CASSVFGSGTDTQYF
CDR3 DNA: TGTGCCAGCAGCGTTTTCGGGAGTGGCACAGATACGCAGTATTTT

V gene: TRBV6-1
CDR3 length: 15
J gene: TRBJ1-5
D gene: -
clone size: once
CDR3 protein: CASSIQSYSNQPQHF
CDR3 DNA: TGTGCCAGCAGTATCCAAAGCTATAGCAATCAGCCCCAGCATTTT

V gene: TRBV25-1
CDR3 length: 16
J gene: TRBJ2-1
D gene: -
clone size: -
CDR3 protein: CASSPHGGASNNEQFF
CDR3 DNA: TGTGCCAGCAGCCCCCACGGCGGGGCCTCGAACAATGAGCAGTTCTTC

V gene: TRBV5-1
CDR3 length: 16
J gene: TRBJ2-7
D gene: -
clone size: -
CDR3 protein: CASSLEGGQNTYEQYF
CDR3 DNA: TGCGCCAGCAGCTTGGAGGGGGGACAGAATACCTACGAGCAGTACTTC

V gene: TRBV11-2
CDR3 length: 14
J gene: TRBJ1-5
D gene: TRBD1
clone size: -
CDR3 protein: CASSLDRGGQPQHF
CDR3 DNA: TGTGCCAGCAGCCTAGACAGGGGTGGGCAGCCCCAGCATTTT

V gene: TRBV29-1
CDR3 length: 13
J gene: TRBJ1-1
D gene: TRBD1
clone size: few
CDR3 protein: CSVEGGTAAEAFF
CDR3 DNA: TGCAGCGTTGAAGGGGGGACAGCAGCTGAAGCTTTCTTT

V gene: TRBV5-4
CDR3 length: 15
J gene: TRBJ1-4
D gene: TRBD1
clone size: few
CDR3 protein: CASSIKQGRDEKLFF
CDR3 DNA: TGTGCCAGCAGCATCAAACAGGGGAGAGATGAAAAACTGTTTTTT

V gene: TRBV6-1
CDR3 length: 15
J gene: TRBJ2-3
D gene: -
clone size: many
CDR3 protein: CASSERSGSTDTQYF
CDR3 DNA: TGTGCCAGCAGTGAACGTTCAGGCAGCACAGATACGCAGTATTTT

V gene: TRBV12-2
CDR3 length: 15
J gene: TRBJ1-1
D gene: -
clone size: -
CDR3 protein: CASRLLRGKATEAFF
CDR3 DNA: TGTGCAAGTCGCTTACTTCGGGGAAAGGCGACTGAAGCTTTCTTT

V gene: TRBV6-5
CDR3 length: 16
J gene: TRBJ2-3
D gene: -
clone size: -
CDR3 protein: CASSFALQGRGDTQYF
CDR3 DNA: TGTGCCAGCAGTTTCGCATTACAGGGGCGGGGAGATACGCAGTATTTT

V gene: TRBV10-1
CDR3 length: 16
J gene: TRBJ2-5
D gene: TRBD2
clone size: -
CDR3 protein: CASSPGLAGPVETQYF
CDR3 DNA: TGCGCCAGCAGCCCCGGACTAGCGGGTCCGGTAGAGACCCAGTACTTC

V gene: TRBV25-1
CDR3 length: 17
J gene: TRBJ1-4
D gene: TRBD1
clone size: -
CDR3 protein: CASSESGTGTTNEKLFF
CDR3 DNA: TGTGCCAGCAGTGAATCCGGGACAGGGACAACTAATGAAAAACTGTTTTTT

V gene: TRBV29-1
CDR3 length: 12
J gene: TRBJ2-7
D gene: -
clone size: -
CDR3 protein: CSVGQFSYEQYF
CDR3 DNA: TGCAGCGTTGGACAGTTCTCCTACGAGCAGTACTTC

V gene: TRBV27
CDR3 length: 13
J gene: TRBJ2-1
D gene: TRBD2
clone size: -
CDR3 protein: CAAGLAGWNEQFF
CDR3 DNA: TGTGCCGCGGGATTAGCGGGATGGAATGAGCAGTTCTTC

V gene: TRBV9
CDR3 length: 16
J gene: TRBJ1-1
D gene: TRBD1
clone size: -
CDR3 protein: CASSGGQGPWWTEAFF
CDR3 DNA: TGTGCCAGCAGCGGGGGACAGGGGCCATGGTGGACTGAAGCTTTCTTT

V gene: TRBV15
CDR3 length: 13
J gene: TRBJ2-7
D gene: -
clone size: -
CDR3 protein: CATSRIQIYEQYF
CDR3 DNA: TGTGCCACCAGCAGGATACAGATCTACGAGCAGTACTTC

V gene: TRBV19
CDR3 length: 14
J gene: TRBJ2-1
D gene: -
clone size: -
CDR3 protein: CASNPRDTYNEQFF
CDR3 DNA: TGTGCCAGTAACCCACGGGATACCTACAATGAGCAGTTCTTC

V gene: TRBV19
CDR3 length: 15
J gene: TRBJ2-6
D gene: -
clone size: once
CDR3 protein: CASTRRISGANVLTF
CDR3 DNA: TGTGCCAGTACACGGAGGATCTCTGGGGCCAACGTCCTGACTTTC

V gene: TRBV19
CDR3 length: 14
J gene: TRBJ2-7
D gene: -
clone size: -
CDR3 protein: CASSIVAGPYEQYF
CDR3 DNA: TGTGCCAGTAGTATAGTGGCGGGGCCCTACGAGCAGTACTTC